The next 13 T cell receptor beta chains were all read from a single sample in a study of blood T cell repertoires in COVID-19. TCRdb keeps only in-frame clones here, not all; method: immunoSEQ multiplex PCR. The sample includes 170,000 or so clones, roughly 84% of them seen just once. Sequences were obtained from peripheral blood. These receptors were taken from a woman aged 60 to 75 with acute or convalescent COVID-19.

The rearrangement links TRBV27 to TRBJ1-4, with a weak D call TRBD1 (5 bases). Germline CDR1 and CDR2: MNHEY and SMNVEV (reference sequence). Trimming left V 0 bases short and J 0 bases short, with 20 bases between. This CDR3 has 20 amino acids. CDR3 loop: CASSLSAGFAGDPTNEKLFF. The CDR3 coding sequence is TGTGCCAGCAGTTTATCGGCCGGGTTTGCGGGGGATCCAACTAATGAAAAACTGTTTTTT. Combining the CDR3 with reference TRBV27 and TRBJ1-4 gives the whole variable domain EAQVTQNPRYLITVTGKKLTVTCSQNMNHEYMSWYRQDPGLGLRQIYYSMNVEVTDKGDVPEGYKVSRKEKRNFPLILESPSPNQTSLYFCASSLSAGFAGDPTNEKLFFGSGTQLSVL.

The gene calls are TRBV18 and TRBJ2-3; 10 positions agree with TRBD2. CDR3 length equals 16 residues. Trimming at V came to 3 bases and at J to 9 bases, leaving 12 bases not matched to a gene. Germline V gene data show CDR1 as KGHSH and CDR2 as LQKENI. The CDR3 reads CASSPRSATTSGTQYF. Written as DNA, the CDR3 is TGTGCCAGCTCACCTAGGAGTGCCACGACTAGCGGGACGCAGTATTTT.

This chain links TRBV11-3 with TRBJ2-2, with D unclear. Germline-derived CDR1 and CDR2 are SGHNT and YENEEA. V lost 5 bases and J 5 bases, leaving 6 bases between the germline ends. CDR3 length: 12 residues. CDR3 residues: CASSGRTGELFF. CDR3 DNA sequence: TGTGCCAGCAGCGGCCGAACCGGGGAGCTGTTTTTT.

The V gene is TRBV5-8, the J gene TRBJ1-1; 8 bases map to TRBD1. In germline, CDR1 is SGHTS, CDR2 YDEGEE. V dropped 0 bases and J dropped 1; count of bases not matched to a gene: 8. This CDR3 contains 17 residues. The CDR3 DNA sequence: TGTGCCAGCAGCTTGGCGAGGGACAGGACAAAGAACACTGAAGCTTTCTTT. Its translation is CASSLARDRTKNTEAFF.

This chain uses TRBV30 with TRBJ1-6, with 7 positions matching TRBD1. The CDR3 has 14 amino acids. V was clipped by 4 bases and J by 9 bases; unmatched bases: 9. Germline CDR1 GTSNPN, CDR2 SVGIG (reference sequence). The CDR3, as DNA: TGTGCCTGGAATGGGGACAGATTGGTTTCACCCCTCCACTTT. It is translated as CAWNGDRLVSPLHF.

The CDR3 nucleotides read TGTGCCAGCAGTTTAAACAGGCACGAGCAGTACTTC. It translates to CASSLNRHEQYF. This chain links TRBV27 with TRBJ2-7, with D possibly being TRBD1 (5 bases). The V end was cut by 2 bases, the J end by 5 bases, with 7 bases between. Germline loops: CDR1 MNHEY, CDR2 SMNVEV (reference sequence). This CDR3 has 12 residues.

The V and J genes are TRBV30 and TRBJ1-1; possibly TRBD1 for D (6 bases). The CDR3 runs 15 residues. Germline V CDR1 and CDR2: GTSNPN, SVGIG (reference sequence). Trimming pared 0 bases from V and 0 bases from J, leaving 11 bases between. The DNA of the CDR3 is TGTGCCTGGAGTGTACCCCAGGGGTTGAACACTGAAGCTTTCTTT. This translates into CAWSVPQGLNTEAFF.

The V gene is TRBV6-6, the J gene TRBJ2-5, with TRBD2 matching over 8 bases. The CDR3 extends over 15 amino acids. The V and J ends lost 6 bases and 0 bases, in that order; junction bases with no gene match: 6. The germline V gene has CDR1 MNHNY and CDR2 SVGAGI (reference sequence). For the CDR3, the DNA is TGTGCCAGCAGCTCGGGGGGGGGTAACCAAGAGACCCAGTACTTC. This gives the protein CASSSGGGNQETQYF.

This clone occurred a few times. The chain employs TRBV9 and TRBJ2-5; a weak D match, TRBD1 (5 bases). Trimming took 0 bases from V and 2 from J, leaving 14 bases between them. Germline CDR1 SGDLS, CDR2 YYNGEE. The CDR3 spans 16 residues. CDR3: CASSVAHLAGQETQYF. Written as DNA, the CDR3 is TGTGCCAGCAGCGTAGCTCATCTCGCAGGGCAAGAGACCCAGTACTTC.

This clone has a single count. The CDR3 is CASSFFSGSYNEQFF. For the CDR3, the DNA is TGTGCCAGCAGTTTCTTCTCGGGGTCCTACAATGAGCAGTTCTTC. The J gene is TRBJ2-1, the V gene TRBV6-2 or TRBV6-3; tentative D call: TRBD2 (5 bases). CDR3 length: 15 residues. V was trimmed by 4 bases and J by 1 base, leaving 11 bases between them. Germline CDR1 and CDR2: MNHEY and SVGEGT.

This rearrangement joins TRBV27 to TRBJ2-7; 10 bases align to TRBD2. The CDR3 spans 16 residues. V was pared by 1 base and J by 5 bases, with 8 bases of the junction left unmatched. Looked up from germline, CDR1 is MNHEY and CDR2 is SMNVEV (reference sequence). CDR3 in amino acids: CASSLWASGGGHEQYF. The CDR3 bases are TGTGCCAGCAGTTTATGGGCTAGCGGGGGCGGGCACGAGCAGTACTTC.

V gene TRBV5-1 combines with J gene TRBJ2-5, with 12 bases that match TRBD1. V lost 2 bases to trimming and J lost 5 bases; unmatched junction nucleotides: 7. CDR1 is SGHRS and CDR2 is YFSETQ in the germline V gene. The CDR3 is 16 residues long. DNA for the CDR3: TGCGCCAGCAGCTTACTCGGGACAGGGGGCGATGAGACCCAGTACTTC. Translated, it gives CASSLLGTGGDETQYF.

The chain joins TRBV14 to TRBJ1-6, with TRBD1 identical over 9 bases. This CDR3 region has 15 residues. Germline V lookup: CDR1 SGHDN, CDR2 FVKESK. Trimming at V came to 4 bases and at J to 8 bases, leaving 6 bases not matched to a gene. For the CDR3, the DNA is TGTGCCAGCAGCCGATCGGACAGGGGTTATTCACCCCTCCACTTT. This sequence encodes CASSRSDRGYSPLHF.